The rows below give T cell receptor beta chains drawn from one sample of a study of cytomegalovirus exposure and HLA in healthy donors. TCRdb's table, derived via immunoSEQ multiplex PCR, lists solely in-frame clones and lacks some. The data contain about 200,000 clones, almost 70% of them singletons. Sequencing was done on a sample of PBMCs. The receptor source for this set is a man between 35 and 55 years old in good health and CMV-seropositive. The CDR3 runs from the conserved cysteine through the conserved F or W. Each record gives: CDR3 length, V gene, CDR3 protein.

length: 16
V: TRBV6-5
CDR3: CASSYSGTSGSYEQYF

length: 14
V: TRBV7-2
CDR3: CASSLEHSNNEQFF

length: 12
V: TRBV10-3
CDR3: CAISEGDTEAFF

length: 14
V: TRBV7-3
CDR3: CASSSLGAGEGYTF

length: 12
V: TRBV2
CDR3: CASKGSAETQYF

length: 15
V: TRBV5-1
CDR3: CASSLGPGDFTEAFF

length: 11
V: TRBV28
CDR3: CASKRGGKLFF

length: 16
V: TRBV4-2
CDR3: CASSQVVAANTGELFF

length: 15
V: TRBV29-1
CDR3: CSVERARVSDTEAFF

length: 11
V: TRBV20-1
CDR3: CSGGLQETQYF

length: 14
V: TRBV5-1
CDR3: CASSLATGIRGYTF

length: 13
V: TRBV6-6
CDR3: CASRKTGDDEQYF

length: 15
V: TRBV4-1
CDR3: CASSPGGVSGNTIYF

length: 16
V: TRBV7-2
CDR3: CASSLAGRGTGNTIYF

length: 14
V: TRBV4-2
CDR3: CASSPTRVAGELFF

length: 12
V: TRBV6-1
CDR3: CASSWPSDEQFF

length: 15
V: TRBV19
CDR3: CASSPSGGPIYEQYF

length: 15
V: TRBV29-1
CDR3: CSVAGTGGINTEAFF

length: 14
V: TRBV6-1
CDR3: CASRRQGGTDTQYF

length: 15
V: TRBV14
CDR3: CASSSPGQGPYEQYF

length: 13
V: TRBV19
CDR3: CASSIPTRGGYTF

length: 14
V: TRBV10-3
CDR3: CAIRGTSKIWEQYF

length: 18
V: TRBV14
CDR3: CASSRKPAGTADNSPLHF

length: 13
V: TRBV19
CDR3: CASSPGTAYEQYF

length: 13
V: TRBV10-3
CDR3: CAITRDSNYGYTF

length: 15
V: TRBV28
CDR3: CASHAVGDNYSPLHF

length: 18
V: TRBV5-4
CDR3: CASSLGSGGPLQTDTQYF

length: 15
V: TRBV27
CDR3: CASNPGGGSAHEQFF

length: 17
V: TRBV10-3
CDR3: CATAGLAGSRGGGTQYF

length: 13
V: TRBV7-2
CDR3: CASSLDRTGGYTF

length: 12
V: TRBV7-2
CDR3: CASSLVNNEQFF

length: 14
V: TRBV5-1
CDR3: CASSIGQLNEKLFF

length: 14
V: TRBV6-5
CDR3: CASSYVGDRGGYTF

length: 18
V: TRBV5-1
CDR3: CASSPRDLTSAYYNEQFF

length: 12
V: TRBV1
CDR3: CTSSQSSITIYF

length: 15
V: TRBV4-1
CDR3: CASSQVLGANEKLFF

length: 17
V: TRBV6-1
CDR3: CASSERGGGALEYGYTF

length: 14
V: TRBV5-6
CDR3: CASSFGGSYRELFF

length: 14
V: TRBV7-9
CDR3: CASSYRDRDYGYTF

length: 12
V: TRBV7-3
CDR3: CASSSTGNEQFF

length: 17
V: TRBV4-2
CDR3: CASSQLAGTGSDYTQYF

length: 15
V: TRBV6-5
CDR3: CASSFSGEAKDTQYF

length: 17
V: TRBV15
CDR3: CATSPGQGGILDQPQHF

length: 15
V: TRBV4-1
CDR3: CASSEGDRGNTEAFF

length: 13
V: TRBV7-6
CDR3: CASSPPGGGEQFF

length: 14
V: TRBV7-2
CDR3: CASSSLAPLDTQYF

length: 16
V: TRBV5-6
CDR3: CASSLESANWRETQYF

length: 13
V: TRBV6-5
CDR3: CASSPTENYGYTF